The 30 T cell receptor beta chains reported below all come from one sample, sequenced in a study of T and B cells in COVID-19 patients. Multiplex PCR with BIOMED2 TRB-A/B primer pools amplified TRB rearrangements. TCRdb recomputed calls from the multiplex PCR reads with MiXCR, one row per CDR3 protein. The table has thousands of distinct CDR3 sequences, about a third seen once; the top ten hold under 25%. TRB was amplified from about 250-500 ng of blood genomic DNA. What was sequenced was blood. These receptors were collected from a human donor with active COVID-19.

By share of the sample, this clonotype is medium-sized (0.01 to 0.1%). This sequence joins TRBV19 and TRBJ2-3; 8 bases align to TRBD2. CDR1 and CDR2 from the germline V gene are LNHDA and SQIVND (reference sequence). The CDR3 length is 14 residues. The V and J ends lost 3 bases and 6 bases, in that order; junction bases with no gene match: 5. The CDR3, as DNA: TGTGCCAGTAGTATGCTAGCGGGTCTCGATACGCAGTATTTT. It specifies CASSMLAGLDTQYF.

The CDR3 sequence is CASSQEGVAGGLWDTQYF. Written as DNA, the CDR3 is TGTGCCAGCAGCCAAGAAGGAGTAGCGGGGGGGCTCTGGGATACGCAGTATTTT. The rearrangement uses TRBV4-2 and TRBJ2-3; 11 bases align to TRBD2. J gave up 6 bases and V 0 bases, and 11 bases lay outside the gene matches. This CDR3 has 18 amino acids. The germline gives CDR1 LGHNA, CDR2 YNFKEQ.

The sample holds a few counts of this clonotype. The chain recombines TRBV5-4 with TRBJ1-2, with 7 positions matching TRBD1. With 4 bases clipped from V and 4 bases from J, the junction kept 7 bases outside the gene matches. Germline CDR1 reads SGHNT; CDR2 reads YYREEE (reference sequence). This CDR3 has 14 amino acids. The CDR3, as DNA: TGTGCCAGCAGCCTCGGACAGGAGATCTATGGCTACACCTTC. Translated, it gives CASSLGQEIYGYTF. The full variable domain, completed using reference TRBV5-4 and TRBJ1-2, is ETGVTQSPTHLIKTRGQQVTLRCSSQSGHNTVSWYQQALGQGPQFIFQYYREEENGRGNFPPRFSGLQFPNYSSELNVNALELDDSALYLCASSLGQEIYGYTFGSGTRLTVV.

The gene calls are TRBV9 and TRBJ2-3; D not certain. The V and J ends lost 4 bases and 4 bases respectively, with 10 bases between them. The CDR3 extends over 13 amino acids. Germline values: CDR1 SGDLS, CDR2 YYNGEE. The CDR3 bases are TGTGCCAGCAGCCCCCGACCGTCAGATACGCAGTATTTT. Translation: CASSPRPSDTQYF.

The chain couples TRBV11-1 to TRBJ2-5, with D perhaps TRBD2 (5 bases). V was cut by 1 base and J by 2 bases, with 11 bases left in between. Germline assignment: CDR1 SGHAT and CDR2 FQDESV (reference sequence). The CDR3 extends over 15 amino acids. The CDR3 nucleotides are TGTGCCAGCAGCTTAGGCTTTGAGGGACAAGAGACCCAGTACTTC. Its protein is CASSLGFEGQETQYF.

This clonotype was observed a handful of times. The chain combines TRBV15 with TRBJ2-7; the D is unclear. The CDR3 is 15 residues long. V was pared by 1 base and J by 0 bases, with 10 bases between. Germline V gene sequence: CDR1 LNHNV, CDR2 YYDKDF (reference sequence). CDR3 coding DNA: TGTGCCACCAGCAGAGCTGACGAAAGCTCCTACGAGCAGTACTTC. Residues: CATSRADESSYEQYF.

This chain connects TRBV12-3 or TRBV12-4 to TRBJ1-2; D is undetermined. V lost 7 bases and J 3 bases, leaving 18 bases between the germline ends. The CDR3 is 15 amino acids. CDR3 sequence (DNA): TGTGCCAGCACCCCCACTGGTGCAGACCACTATGGCTACACCTTC. Translation: CASTPTGADHYGYTF.

V and J are TRBV7-6 and TRBJ2-1, with D perhaps matching TRBD2 (6 bases). V dropped 1 base and J dropped 1 base, with 8 bases sitting between them. Germline V gene data show CDR1 as SGHVS and CDR2 as FNYEAQ. CDR3 length: 15 residues. The chain's CDR3 is CASSLGGESYNEQFF. The CDR3, as DNA: TGTGCCAGCAGCTTAGGGGGGGAGTCCTACAATGAGCAGTTCTTC.

In this sample, this clonotype is medium-sized. V gene TRBV19 combines with J gene TRBJ1-1, with a possible D match to TRBD1 (5 bases). This CDR3 has 13 amino acids. V gave up 7 bases and J gave up 1 base, with 10 bases separating them. The germline gives CDR1 LNHDA, CDR2 SQIVND (reference sequence). CDR3 bases: TGTGCCAGTACCCCGGGACGGAACACTGAAGCTTTCTTT. It is translated as CASTPGRNTEAFF.

In its sample, this clonotype ranks as medium-sized. J is TRBJ2-6 and V is TRBV18; 11 positions match TRBD2. The V gene end was trimmed by 6 bases and the J gene end by 1 base; junction bases not matched to a gene: 5. The CDR3 runs to 17 residues. The germline gives CDR1 KGHSH, CDR2 LQKENI. DNA of the CDR3: TGTGCCAGCTCCCAGGGACTAGCGGCGTCTGGGGCCAACGTCCTGACTTTC. Its translation: CASSQGLAASGANVLTF.

This clonotype was found a few times. V usage is TRBV6-5 and J usage is TRBJ1-2; TRBD1 might be the D (6 bases). This CDR3 comprises 12 residues. The V gene's germline CDR1 is MNHEY and CDR2 SVGAGI. V lost 2 bases and J lost 8, with 9 bases in between. CDR3 region: CASSYTGQGYTF. The CDR3 DNA reads TGTGCCAGCAGTTACACCGGACAGGGCTACACCTTC.

This clonotype was seen only a few times. The genes are TRBV19 and TRBJ1-1; D call uncertain. In germline, CDR1 is LNHDA, CDR2 SQIVND (reference sequence). The CDR3 spans 15 residues. Trimming removed 7 bases at V and 10 bases at J, with 25 bases between. The CDR3 reads CASTPSYGHRKGAFF. In DNA form, the CDR3 reads TGTGCCAGTACCCCGTCGTACGGGCACCGGAAGGGAGCTTTCTTT.

The chain couples TRBV29-1 to TRBJ2-1; 10 bases line up with TRBD1. Trimming at V came to 4 bases and at J to 8 bases, leaving 11 bases not matched to a gene. CDR1 and CDR2 from the germline V gene are SQVTM and ANQGSEA. The CDR3 is 15 amino acids. The CDR3 spells CSVGGRDRGVDEQFF. As DNA, the CDR3 is TGCAGCGTTGGGGGCCGGGACAGGGGAGTCGATGAGCAGTTCTTC.

The chain combines TRBV5-1 with TRBJ1-6; unclear D gene. CDR3 size: 15 residues. V was clipped by 0 bases and J by 5 bases, with 9 bases between them. Germline V CDR1 and CDR2: SGHRS, YFSETQ. The DNA for the CDR3 is TGCGCCAGCAGCTTGGATGGCGCCGATAATTCACCCCTCCACTTT. It yields the protein CASSLDGADNSPLHF.

This chain connects TRBV19 to TRBJ2-7; 12 nucleotides match TRBD2. Germline CDR1 is LNHDA and CDR2 is SQIVND (reference sequence). This CDR3 has 15 amino acids. V trimming: 7 bases; J trimming: 1 base; junction bases outside the gene matches: 5. CDR3 residues: CASTTGTSGSYEQYF. Here the CDR3 DNA reads TGTGCCAGTACTACCGGGACTAGCGGGTCCTACGAGCAGTACTTC.

This clonotype was detected only a few times. V and J are TRBV7-6 and TRBJ2-5; D unclear. CDR1 and CDR2 (germline): SGHVS, FNYEAQ. The CDR3 covers 12 residues. Trimming took off 10 bases at V and 7 bases at J, with 16 bases between the two ends. For the CDR3, the DNA is TGTGCCACCAGTGGCGAGAAAGGGACCCAGTACTTC. Encoded protein: CATSGEKGTQYF.

This chain links TRBV21-1 with TRBJ2-1. TRBV21-1 is a pseudogene. The CDR3 runs to 15 residues. For the CDR3, the DNA is TGTGCCAGCAGCAAAGCCACAGACGTCAGGAATGAGCAGTTCTTC. It yields the protein CASSKATDVRNEQFF.

V gene TRBV10-3 combines with J gene TRBJ2-7; D is tentatively TRBD1 or TRBD2 (6 bases each). Germline values: CDR1 ENHRY, CDR2 SYGVKD. The V gene lost 4 bases and the J gene lost 7 bases, with 11 bases spanning the gap. The CDR3 extends over 12 amino acids. CDR3 loop: CAISAGAGEQYV. In DNA, the CDR3 is TGTGCCATCAGTGCGGGGGCGGGGGAGCAGTACGTC.

A word on this clonotype: A junction end diverges from the germline sequence, so it may reflect a read error. The chain uses TRBV5-1 and TRBJ1-2, with 10 bases lining up with TRBD1. The CDR3 loop spans 16 amino acids. The germline CDR1 and CDR2 sequences are SGHRS and YFSETQ. CDR3 amino acids: CASSERVRDRGNGYTF. CDR3 nucleotide sequence: TGTGCCAGCAGCGAGAGAGTCCGGGACAGGGGTAATGGCTACACCTTC.

This clonotype came up a few times. The chain couples TRBV7-9 to TRBJ1-6; possible D gene TRBD1, 6 bases. The germline V and J ends were trimmed by 2 bases and 4 bases, with 12 bases remaining between them. Germline CDR1 and CDR2: SEHNR and FQNEAQ (reference sequence). CDR3 length equals 16 residues. The CDR3 here is CASSLPTGTYNSPLHF. As DNA, the CDR3 is TGTGCCAGCAGCTTACCTACAGGGACTTATAATTCACCCCTCCACTTT.

This clonotype was counted a few times. CDR3 sequence: CAISAGDGSSYEQYF. CDR3 nucleotides: TGTGCCATCAGTGCAGGGGACGGAAGCTCCTACGAGCAGTACTTC. This chain joins TRBV10-3 and TRBJ2-7, with D maybe TRBD1 (6 bases). With 4 bases removed from V and 0 bases from J, the gap between germline ends came to 13 bases. Germline lookup yields CDR1 ENHRY and CDR2 SYGVKD. The CDR3 is made up of 15 amino acids.

This clonotype is deemed medium-sized. The J gene is TRBJ2-6, the V gene TRBV19; perhaps D is TRBD1 or TRBD2 (5 bases each). The germline CDR1 and CDR2 sequences are LNHDA and SQIVND (reference sequence). This CDR3 is built from 17 residues. Deletions cut 5 bases from V and 0 bases from J, with 14 bases between. DNA for the CDR3: TGTGCCAGTAGTGCCGGGGCTTATTACTCTGGGGCCAACGTCCTGACTTTC. Residues: CASSAGAYYSGANVLTF. The full variable domain, in which reference TRBV19 and TRBJ2-6 provide the parts outside the CDR3, is DGGITQSPKYLFRKEGQNVTLSCEQNLNHDAMYWYRQDPGQGLRLIYYSQIVNDFQKGDIAEGYSVSREKKESFPLTVTSAQKNPTAFYLCASSAGAYYSGANVLTFGAGSRLTVL.

This clonotype was seen a handful of times. The chain uses TRBV20-1 and TRBJ2-7; D gene ambiguous. Germline lookup yields CDR1 DFQATT and CDR2 SNEGSKA (reference sequence). This CDR3 spans 11 amino acids. Trimming cost V 3 bases and J 4 bases, with 7 bases left between them. CDR3 DNA: TGCAGTGCTAGTATCGGGTACGAGCAGTACGTC. Its translation: CSASIGYEQYV.

This chain joins TRBV5-4 and TRBJ1-4; D ambiguous. Per germline, CDR1 SGHNT and CDR2 YYREEE (reference sequence). Trimming pared 0 bases from V and 1 base from J, leaving 10 bases between. The CDR3 totals 16 residues. The CDR3 is CASSLEAGGTNEKLFF. The CDR3 DNA reads as TGTGCCAGCAGCTTGGAGGCCGGAGGAACTAATGAAAAACTGTTTTTT.

The gene calls are TRBV6-5 and TRBJ1-5, with D perhaps matching TRBD1 (5 bases). The V and J ends lost 4 bases and 0 bases respectively, with 10 bases between them. In germline, CDR1 is MNHEY, CDR2 SVGAGI. CDR3 size: 15 residues. CDR3 sequence: CASSLGHISNQPQHF. As DNA, the CDR3 is TGTGCCAGCAGTTTAGGACACATTAGCAATCAGCCCCAGCATTTT.

This clonotype was observed a few times. The chain joins TRBV12-3 or TRBV12-4 to TRBJ2-2; 9 bases line up with TRBD1. Losses at the gene ends were 5 bases for V and 7 bases for J; bases not matched to a gene: 8. The CDR3 spans 15 residues. The CDR3 DNA sequence: TGTGCCAGCAGTCATACAGGGGGCGAAATCGGGGAGCTGTTTTTT. Amino acid sequence: CASSHTGGEIGELFF.

The V call is TRBV7-4, the J call TRBJ2-5; TRBD2 matches at 10 bases. Germline CDR1 SGHVT, CDR2 SQSDAQ. This CDR3 region has 16 residues. The ends lost 10 bases at V and 4 bases at J; junction bases unmatched: 15. In nucleotides, the CDR3 is TGTGCCAACGCTACGAGCGGGGGGGAGCAGGGAGAGACCCAGTACTTC. As protein: CANATSGGEQGETQYF. Looking up the rest from reference TRBV7-4 and TRBJ2-5 gives the full variable domain: GAGVSQSPRYKVAKRGRDVALRCDSISGHVTLYWYRQTLGQGSEVLTYSQSDAQRDKSGRPSGRFSAERPERSVSTLKIQRTEQGDSAVYLCANATSGGEQGETQYFGPGTRLLVL.

In this sample, this clonotype is medium-sized. The rearrangement links TRBV11-1 to TRBJ1-4; D is possibly TRBD1 (5 bases). V lost 3 bases and J lost 6, with 14 bases in between. CDR1 and CDR2 from the germline V gene are SGHAT and FQDESV (reference sequence). This CDR3 has 15 amino acids. The CDR3 region is CASSLFPRVDEKLFF. The CDR3 nucleotides read TGTGCCAGCAGCTTGTTTCCCAGGGTGGATGAAAAACTGTTTTTT.

This clonotype occurred a few times. The chain is built from TRBV7-9 and TRBJ2-7; TRBD1 matches 9 bases. V lost 1 base to trimming and J lost 3 bases; unmatched junction nucleotides: 16. The CDR3 has 19 amino acids. Germline values: CDR1 SEHNR, CDR2 FQNEAQ (reference sequence). CDR3 DNA sequence: TGTGCCAGCAGCTTAGTTTGGGACAGGGCGTCTTATCGAAGCTACGAGCAGTACTTC. Translating it yields CASSLVWDRASYRSYEQYF.

This rearrangement joins TRBV27 to TRBJ1-1; TRBD1 is a possible D gene (6 bases). This CDR3 is 13 amino acids long. The germline gives CDR1 MNHEY, CDR2 SMNVEV (reference sequence). Trimming pared 5 bases from V and 5 bases from J, leaving 12 bases between. The CDR3: CASSVDSRTEAFF. The DNA of the CDR3 is TGTGCCAGCAGTGTGGACAGTCGGACTGAAGCTTTCTTT.